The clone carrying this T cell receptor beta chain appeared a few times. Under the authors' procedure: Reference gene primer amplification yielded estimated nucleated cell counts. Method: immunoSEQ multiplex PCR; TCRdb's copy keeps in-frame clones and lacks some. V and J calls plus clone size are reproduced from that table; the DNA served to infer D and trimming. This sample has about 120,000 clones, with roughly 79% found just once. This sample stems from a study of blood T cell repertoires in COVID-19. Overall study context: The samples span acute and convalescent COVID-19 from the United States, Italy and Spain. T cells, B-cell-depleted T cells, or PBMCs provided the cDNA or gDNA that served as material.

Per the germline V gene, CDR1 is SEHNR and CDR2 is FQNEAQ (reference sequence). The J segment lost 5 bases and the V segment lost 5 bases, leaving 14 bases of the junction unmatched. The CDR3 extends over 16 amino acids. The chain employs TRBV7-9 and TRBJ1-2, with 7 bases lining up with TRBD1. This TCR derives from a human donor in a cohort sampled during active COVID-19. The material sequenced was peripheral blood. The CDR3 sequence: CASSRQGVLSWYGYTF. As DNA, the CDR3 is TGTGCCAGCAGCCGCCAGGGGGTCCTTTCATGGTATGGCTACACCTTC. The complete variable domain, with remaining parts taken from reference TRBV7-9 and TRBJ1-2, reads DTGVSQNPRHKITKRGQNVTFRCDPISEHNRLYWYRQTLGQGPEFLTYFQNEAQLEKSRLLSDRFSAERPKGSFSTLEIQRTEQGDSAMYLCASSRQGVLSWYGYTFGSGTRLTVV.